The clone carrying this T cell receptor (beta chain) showed up just a few times. What it recognizes is unknown. CDR3 length equals 15 residues. The germline CDR1 and CDR2 sequences are SGDLS and YYNGEE. Between the trimmed V and J ends, which lost 2 bases and 5 bases, there was a span of 14 bases. Stated time point: pre-sensitization, week 0. Treatment noted: therapeutic diphenylcyclopropenone sensitization with weekly scalp DPC. The authors' total RNA extraction used unfractionated whole blood. These data are taken from a study of human T cells and chemical hapten exposure. The study, taken as a whole, reports: Patch test score was positively correlated with the counts of TCRs that had expanded at PT1.

TCRdb used MiXCR to reprocess the RACE reads, holding one entry per CDR3 protein. The repertoire holds approximately 370,000 distinct CDR3 sequences, with around 5% as singletons. This specimen was whole blood, taken in connection with sensitization to the hapten diphenylcyclopropenone (DPC). This TCR came from a woman between 18 and 29 years old with alopecia areata. Some clones in this sample may be carry-over from other donors' samples. The chain has TRBV9 and TRBJ2-1, with D possibly being TRBD2 (5 bases). The CDR3 protein is CASSVKPLGDNEQFF. The CDR3 bases are TGTGCCAGCAGCGTTAAGCCCCTGGGAGACAATGAGCAGTTCTTC.